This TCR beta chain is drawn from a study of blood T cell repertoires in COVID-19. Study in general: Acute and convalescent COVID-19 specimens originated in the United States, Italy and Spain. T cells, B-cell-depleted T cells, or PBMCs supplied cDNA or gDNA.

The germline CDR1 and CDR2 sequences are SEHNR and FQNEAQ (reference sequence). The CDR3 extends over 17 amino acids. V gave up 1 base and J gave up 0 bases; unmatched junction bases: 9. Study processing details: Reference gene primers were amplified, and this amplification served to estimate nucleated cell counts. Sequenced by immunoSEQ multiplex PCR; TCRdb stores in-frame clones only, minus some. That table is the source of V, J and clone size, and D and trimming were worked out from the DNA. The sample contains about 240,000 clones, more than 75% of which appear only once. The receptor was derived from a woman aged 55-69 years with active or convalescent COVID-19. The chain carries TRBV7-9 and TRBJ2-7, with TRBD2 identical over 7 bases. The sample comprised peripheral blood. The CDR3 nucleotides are TGTGCCAGCAGCTTAGTAAGAGCTAGCGGTACCTCCTACGAGCAGTACTTC. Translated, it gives CASSLVRASGTSYEQYF.